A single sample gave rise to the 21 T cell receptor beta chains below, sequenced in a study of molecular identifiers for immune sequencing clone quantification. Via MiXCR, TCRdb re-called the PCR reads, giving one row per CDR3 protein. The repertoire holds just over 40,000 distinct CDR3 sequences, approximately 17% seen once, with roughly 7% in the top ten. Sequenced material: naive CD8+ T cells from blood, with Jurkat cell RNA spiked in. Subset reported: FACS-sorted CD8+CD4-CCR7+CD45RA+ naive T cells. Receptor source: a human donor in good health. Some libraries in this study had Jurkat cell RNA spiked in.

The CDR3 region has the DNA TGTGCCAGCAGGTCCCTAGCGGGTCCTAACGAGCAGTACTTC. Its translation: CASRSLAGPNEQYF. This chain connects TRBV28 to TRBJ2-7, with 8 bases identical to TRBD2. The CDR3 loop spans 14 amino acids. V shed 6 bases and J 5 bases; nucleotides not matched to a gene: 9. Germline assignment: CDR1 MDHEN and CDR2 SYDVKM.

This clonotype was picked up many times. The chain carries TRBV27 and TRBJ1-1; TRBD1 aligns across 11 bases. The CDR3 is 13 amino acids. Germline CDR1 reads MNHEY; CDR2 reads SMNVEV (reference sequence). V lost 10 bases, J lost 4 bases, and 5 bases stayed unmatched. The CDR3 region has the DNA TGTGCCATCAGGGACAGGGGGAGCACTGAAGCTTTCTTT. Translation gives CAIRDRGSTEAFF.

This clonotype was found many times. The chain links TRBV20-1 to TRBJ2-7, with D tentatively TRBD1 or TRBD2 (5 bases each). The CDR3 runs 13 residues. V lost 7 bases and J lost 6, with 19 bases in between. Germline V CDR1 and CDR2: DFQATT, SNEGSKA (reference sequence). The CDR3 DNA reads TGCAGTGGCGCCGGGACCCTCATGTCCGAGCAGTACTTC. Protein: CSGAGTLMSEQYF.

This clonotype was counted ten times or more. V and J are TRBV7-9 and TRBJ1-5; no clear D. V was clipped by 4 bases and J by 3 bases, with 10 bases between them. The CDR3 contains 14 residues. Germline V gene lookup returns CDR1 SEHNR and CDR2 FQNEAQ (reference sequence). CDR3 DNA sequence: TGTGCCAGCAGCTCGTTTGAGCACAATCAGCCCCAGCATTTT. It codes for CASSSFEHNQPQHF.

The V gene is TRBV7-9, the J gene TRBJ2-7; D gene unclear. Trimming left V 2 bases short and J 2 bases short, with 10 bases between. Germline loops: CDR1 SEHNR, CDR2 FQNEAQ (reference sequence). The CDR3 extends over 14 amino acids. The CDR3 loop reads CASSLRDLPYEQYF. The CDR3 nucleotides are TGTGCCAGCAGCTTAAGGGATCTCCCCTACGAGCAGTACTTC.

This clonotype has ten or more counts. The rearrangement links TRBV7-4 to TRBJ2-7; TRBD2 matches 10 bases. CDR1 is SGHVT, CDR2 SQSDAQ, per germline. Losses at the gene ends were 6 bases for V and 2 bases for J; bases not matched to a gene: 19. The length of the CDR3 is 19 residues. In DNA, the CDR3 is TGTGCCAGCAGTCCCGGGGGGGCTAGCGGGAGATTAAGTACCTACGAGCAGTACTTC. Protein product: CASSPGGASGRLSTYEQYF.

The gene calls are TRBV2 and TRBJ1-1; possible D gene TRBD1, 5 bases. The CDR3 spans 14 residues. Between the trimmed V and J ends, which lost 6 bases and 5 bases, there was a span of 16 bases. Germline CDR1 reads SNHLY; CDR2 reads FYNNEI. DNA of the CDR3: TGTGCCAGCAGGGGACGGGGAGGGAGGACTGAAGCTTTCTTT. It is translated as CASRGRGGRTEAFF.

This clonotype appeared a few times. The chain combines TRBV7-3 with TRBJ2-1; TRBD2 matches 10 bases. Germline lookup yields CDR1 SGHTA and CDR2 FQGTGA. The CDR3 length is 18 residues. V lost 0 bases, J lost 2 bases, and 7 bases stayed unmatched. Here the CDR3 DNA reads TGTGCCAGCAGCTTAACCGTCGGGGGACTAGCGCCCTACAATGAGCAGTTCTTC. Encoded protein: CASSLTVGGLAPYNEQFF.

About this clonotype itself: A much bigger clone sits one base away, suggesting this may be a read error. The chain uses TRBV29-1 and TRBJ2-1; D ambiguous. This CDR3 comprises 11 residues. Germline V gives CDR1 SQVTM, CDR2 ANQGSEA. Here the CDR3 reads CSVESFNEQSF. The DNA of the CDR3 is TGCAGCGTTGAATCCTTCAATGAGCAGTCCTTC.

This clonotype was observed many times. The CDR3, as DNA: TGTGCCAGCAGAAAGGGACAGAACTATGGCTACACCTTC. Translating it yields CASRKGQNYGYTF. This chain connects TRBV13 to TRBJ1-2; 7 bases align to TRBD1. Germline V gene lookup returns CDR1 PRHDT and CDR2 FYEKMQ (reference sequence). The junction had 3 bases not matched to a gene; V was cut back by 6 bases and J by 2 bases. The CDR3 totals 13 residues.

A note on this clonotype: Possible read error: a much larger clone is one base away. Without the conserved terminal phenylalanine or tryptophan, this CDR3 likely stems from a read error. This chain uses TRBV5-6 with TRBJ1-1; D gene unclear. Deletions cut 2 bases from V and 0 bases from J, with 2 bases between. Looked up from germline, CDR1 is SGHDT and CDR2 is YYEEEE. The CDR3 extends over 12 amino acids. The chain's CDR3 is CASSFVNTEAFL. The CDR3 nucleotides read TGTGCCAGCAGCTTTGTGAACACTGAAGCTTTCCTT.

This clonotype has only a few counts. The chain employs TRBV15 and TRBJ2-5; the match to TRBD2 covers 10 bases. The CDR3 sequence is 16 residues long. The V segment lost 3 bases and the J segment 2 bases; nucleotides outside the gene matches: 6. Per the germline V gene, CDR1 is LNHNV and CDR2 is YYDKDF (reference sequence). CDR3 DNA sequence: TGTGCCACCAGCAGTAGGGGACTAGCGAGGCAAGAGACCCAGTACTTC. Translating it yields CATSSRGLARQETQYF.

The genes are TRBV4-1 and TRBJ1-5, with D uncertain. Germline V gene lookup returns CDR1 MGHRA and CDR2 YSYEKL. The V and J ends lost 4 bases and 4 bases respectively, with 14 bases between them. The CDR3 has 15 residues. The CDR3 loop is CASSRMANPNQPQHF. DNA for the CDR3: TGCGCCAGCAGCCGGATGGCGAACCCTAATCAGCCCCAGCATTTT.

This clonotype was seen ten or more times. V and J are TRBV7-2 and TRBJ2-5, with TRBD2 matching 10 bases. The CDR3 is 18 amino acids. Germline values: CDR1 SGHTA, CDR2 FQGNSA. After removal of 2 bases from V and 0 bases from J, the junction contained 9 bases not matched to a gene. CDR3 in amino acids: CASSLSPGTSAYQETQYF. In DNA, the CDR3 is TGTGCCAGCAGCTTATCCCCCGGGACTAGCGCGTACCAAGAGACCCAGTACTTC.

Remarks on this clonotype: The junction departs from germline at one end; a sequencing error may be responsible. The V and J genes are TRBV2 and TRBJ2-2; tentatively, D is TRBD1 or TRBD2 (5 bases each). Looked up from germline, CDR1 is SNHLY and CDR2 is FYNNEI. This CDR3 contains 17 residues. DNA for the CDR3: TGTGCCAGCAGCGAAGAACCCCCCGGGACCTATGCCGGGGAGCTGTTTTTT. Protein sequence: CASSEEPPGTYAGELFF.

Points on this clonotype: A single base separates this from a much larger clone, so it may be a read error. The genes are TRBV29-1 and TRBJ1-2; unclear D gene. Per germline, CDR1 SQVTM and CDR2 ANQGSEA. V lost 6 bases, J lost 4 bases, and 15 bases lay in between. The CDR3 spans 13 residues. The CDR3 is CSVIRASGYGYTF. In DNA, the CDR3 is TGCAGCGTGATCCGGGCGAGTGGCTATGGCTACACCTTC.

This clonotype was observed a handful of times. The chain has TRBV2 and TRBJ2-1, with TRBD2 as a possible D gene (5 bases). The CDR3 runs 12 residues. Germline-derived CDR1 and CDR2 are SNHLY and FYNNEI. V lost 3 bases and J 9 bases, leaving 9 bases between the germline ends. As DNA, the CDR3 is TGTGCCAGCAGTGACCTCCTAGCTGAGCAGTTCTTC. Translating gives CASSDLLAEQFF. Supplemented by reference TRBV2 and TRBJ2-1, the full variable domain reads EPEVTQTPSHQVTQMGQEVILRCVPISNHLYFYWYRQILGQKVEFLVSFYNNEISEKSEIFDDQFSVERPDGSNFTLKIRSTKLEDSAMYFCASSDLLAEQFFGPGTRLTVL.

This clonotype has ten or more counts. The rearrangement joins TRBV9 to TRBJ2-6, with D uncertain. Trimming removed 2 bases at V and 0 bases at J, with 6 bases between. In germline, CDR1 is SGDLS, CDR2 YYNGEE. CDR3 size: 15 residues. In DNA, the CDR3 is TGTGCCAGCAGCGTCTATCTCTCTGGGGCCAACGTCCTGACTTTC. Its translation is CASSVYLSGANVLTF.

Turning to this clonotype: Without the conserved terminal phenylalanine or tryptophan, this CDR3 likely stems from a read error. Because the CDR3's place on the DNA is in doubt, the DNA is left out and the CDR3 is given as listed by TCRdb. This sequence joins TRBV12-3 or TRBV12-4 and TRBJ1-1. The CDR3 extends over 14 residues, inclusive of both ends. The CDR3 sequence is CASSWPPPNTEAFR.

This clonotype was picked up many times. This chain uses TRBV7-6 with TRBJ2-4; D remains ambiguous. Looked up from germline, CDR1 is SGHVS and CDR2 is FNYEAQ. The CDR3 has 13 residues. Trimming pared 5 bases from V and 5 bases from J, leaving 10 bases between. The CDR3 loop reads CASSQTRENIQYF. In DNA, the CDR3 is TGTGCCAGCAGCCAGACACGTGAAAACATTCAGTACTTC. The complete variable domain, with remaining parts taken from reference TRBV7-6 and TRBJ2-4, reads GAGVSQSPRYKVTKRGQDVALRCDPISGHVSLYWYRQALGQGPEFLTYFNYEAQQDKSGLPNDRFSAERPEGSISTLTIQRTEQRDSAMYRCASSQTRENIQYFGAGTRLSVL.

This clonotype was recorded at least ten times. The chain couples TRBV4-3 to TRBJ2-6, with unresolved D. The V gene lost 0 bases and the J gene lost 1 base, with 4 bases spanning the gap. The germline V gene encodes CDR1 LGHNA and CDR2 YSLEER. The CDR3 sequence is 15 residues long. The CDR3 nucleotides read TGCGCCAGCAGCCAAGATATATCTGGGGCCAACGTCCTGACTTTC. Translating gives CASSQDISGANVLTF.